This T cell receptor beta chain appears in the sequencing data of a study of identical twins. The CDR3 length is 13 residues. The V segment lost 8 bases and the J segment 4 bases; nucleotides outside the gene matches: 4. Germline V lookup: CDR1 MNHEY, CDR2 SVGAGI. Donors uniformly comprised healthy Caucasians. Findings of the study overall: A partial confounding effect on zero-insertion analyses could come from invariant MAIT and iNKT cells.

This clonotype was observed a single time. Its matching antigen is unknown. TCRdb fed the 5' RACE reads into MiXCR, producing one record per CDR3 protein. The sample has some 790,000 distinct CDR3 sequences, 18% seen once. A further study also used this sample, focusing on T cells expressing NK-cell markers. As that report states: These clonotypes additionally ranked first within the CD3+CD56-NKG2C+ fraction of several donors.

The chain carries TRBV6-5 and TRBJ2-3; 9 bases match TRBD1. The sequence was collected from a woman under 30 in good health. The specimen sequenced was PBMCs. The CDR3 DNA follows: TGTGCCAGCGGATACAGGGGGCCAGATACGCAGTATTTT. Encoded protein: CASGYRGPDTQYF.